This T cell receptor (beta chain) was profiled in a study of T cell repertoires in cytomegalovirus infection. Study as a whole: Through public TCR beta signatures, both CMV infection and matching HLA type were indicated. Notes on the study in general: CMV-specific HLA-C-restricted TCR beta clonotypes dominated the ex vivo response.

This clonotype was seen ten or more times. Its cognate antigen is unknown. TCRdb ran MiXCR on the reads and lists one entry per CDR3 protein. This repertoire shows about 890,000 distinct CDR3 sequences, about 33% found once; its top ten account for around 15%. Germline V gene sequence: CDR1 SGHVS, CDR2 FNYEAQ. This CDR3 has 14 amino acids. The J segment lost 0 bases and the V segment lost 4 bases, leaving 2 bases of the junction unmatched. V gene TRBV7-6 combines with J gene TRBJ2-7, with TRBD1 identical over 8 bases. The sequence came from a human donor in good health (CMV status not recorded). Some clones in this sample may be carry-over from other donors' samples. This specimen was cultured CD8+ T cells from PBMCs, taken from culture after CMV antigen stimulation. CDR3 protein: CASSSGQGSYEQYF. The DNA of the CDR3 is TGTGCCAGCAGCTCCGGACAGGGCTCCTACGAGCAGTACTTC.